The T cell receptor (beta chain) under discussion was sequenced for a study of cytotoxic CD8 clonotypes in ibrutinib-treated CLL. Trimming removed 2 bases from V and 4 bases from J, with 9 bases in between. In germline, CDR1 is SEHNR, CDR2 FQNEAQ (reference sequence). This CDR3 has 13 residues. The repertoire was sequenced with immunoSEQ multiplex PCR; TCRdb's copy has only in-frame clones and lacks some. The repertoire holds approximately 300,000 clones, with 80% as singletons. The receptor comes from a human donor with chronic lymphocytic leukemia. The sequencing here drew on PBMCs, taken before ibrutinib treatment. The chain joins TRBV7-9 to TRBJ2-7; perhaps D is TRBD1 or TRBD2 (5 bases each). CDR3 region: CASSLSGGYEQYF. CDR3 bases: TGTGCCAGCAGCTTAAGTGGGGGATACGAGCAGTACTTC.